Below, 24 T cell receptor beta chains from the same sample are listed, as sequenced in a study of beta chain features in type 1 diabetes. The authors reverse transcribed all of the isolated RNA, so sequencing captured expressed TCRB transcripts. The repertoire was sequenced with immunoSEQ multiplex PCR; TCRdb's copy has only in-frame clones and lacks some. Here the sample spans approximately 120,000 clones, 40% being singletons. The specimen was stem cell memory CD4+ T cells from blood. These TCRs come from a woman aged 18 to 35 in good health.

The rearrangement links TRBV29-1 to TRBJ1-1; possible D gene TRBD1, 5 bases. CDR1 and CDR2 from the germline V gene are SQVTM and ANQGSEA. Trimming left V 7 bases short and J 7 bases short, with 10 bases between. This CDR3 has 10 amino acids. The chain's CDR3 is CSGQLIEAFF. In nucleotides, the CDR3 is TGCAGCGGACAGTTAATTGAAGCTTTCTTT.

CDR3 nucleotides: TGTGCCAGCTCACCCCCGGGACTAGCATGGAATGAGCAGTTCTTC. Residues: CASSPPGLAWNEQFF. The chain employs TRBV18 and TRBJ2-1; 9 positions agree with TRBD2. This CDR3 contains 15 residues. V lost 3 bases, J lost 7 bases, and 7 bases stayed unmatched. Germline V gene data show CDR1 as KGHSH and CDR2 as LQKENI.

The chain uses TRBV28 and TRBJ2-7; no clear D. Germline CDR1 is MDHEN and CDR2 is SYDVKM. The CDR3 length is 13 residues. Trimming cost V 8 bases and J 3 bases, with 14 bases left between them. For the CDR3, the DNA is TGTGCCAGCTACGATAGGAGCAACTACGAGCAGTACTTC. This codes for CASYDRSNYEQYF.

The gene calls are TRBV11-2 and TRBJ2-7; no clear D. CDR1 is SGHAT and CDR2 is FQNNGV in the germline V gene. The CDR3 is 15 amino acids. Trimming took 0 bases from V and 0 from J, leaving 9 bases between them. CDR3 amino acids: CASSLDRYRSYEQYF. The CDR3 DNA reads as TGTGCCAGCAGCTTAGATCGGTACCGCTCCTACGAGCAGTACTTC.

J is TRBJ2-5 and V is TRBV28; maybe TRBD2 (7 bases). This CDR3 is built from 14 residues. Deletions cut 4 bases from V and 5 bases from J, with 14 bases between. Germline CDR1 and CDR2: MDHEN and SYDVKM. CDR3 bases: TGTGCCAGCAGTTGGGGGGGGCGGTGGGAGACCCAGTACTTC. Amino acids: CASSWGGRWETQYF.

This clone was counted between two and nine times. The CDR3 nucleotides are TGTGCCAGCAGCTTATGGGACAGGGGGCGGACTGAAGCTTTCTTT. Protein sequence: CASSLWDRGRTEAFF. V is TRBV7-2 and J is TRBJ1-1; TRBD1 matches at 12 bases. This CDR3 is built from 15 residues. From germline, CDR1 is SGHTA and CDR2 FQGNSA. Trimming took 2 bases from V and 5 from J; bases not matched to a gene: 3.

This clone has just a few counts. CDR3 sequence reads: CASSTRLAGLTGELFF. DNA for the CDR3: TGTGCCAGTAGTACCCGACTAGCGGGTTTAACCGGGGAGCTGTTTTTT. The genes are TRBV19 and TRBJ2-2; 10 bases align to TRBD2. Unmatched junction bases numbered 7, after V lost 4 bases and J lost 5 bases. The CDR3 consists of 16 residues. Germline CDR1 reads LNHDA; CDR2 reads SQIVND (reference sequence).

CDR3 coding DNA: TGTGCCAGCAGTACCCCTTACGGGGGCACTGAAGCTTTCTTT. Protein: CASSTPYGGTEAFF. The chain links TRBV6-5 to TRBJ1-1, with D perhaps TRBD1 (5 bases). Germline-derived CDR1 and CDR2 are MNHEY and SVGAGI. Trimming left V 5 bases short and J 4 bases short, with 14 bases between. The CDR3 extends over 14 amino acids.

In this sample, this clone turned up a few times. The chain combines TRBV27 with TRBJ1-5, with D perhaps TRBD1 (6 bases). Germline CDR1 and CDR2: MNHEY and SMNVEV (reference sequence). V was shortened by 5 bases and J by 1 base, with 24 bases between the two germline ends. The CDR3 is 19 residues long. The CDR3 reads CASSPYFRGPKGSNQPQHF. The CDR3 DNA sequence: TGTGCCAGCAGTCCATACTTCAGGGGCCCCAAGGGAAGCAATCAGCCCCAGCATTTT.

This chain connects TRBV29-1 to TRBJ2-7; D might be TRBD2 (6 bases). Germline V gives CDR1 SQVTM, CDR2 ANQGSEA. The CDR3 runs to 13 residues. With 6 bases removed from V and 3 bases from J, the gap between germline ends came to 15 bases. CDR3 in amino acids: CSVAGRGGYEQYF. Written as DNA, the CDR3 is TGCAGCGTGGCGGGTAGGGGAGGCTACGAGCAGTACTTC.

This chain's CDR3 is CASSLTGPYEQYF. DNA of the CDR3: TGCGCCAGCAGCTTGACAGGCCCCTACGAGCAGTACTTC. V usage is TRBV5-1 and J usage is TRBJ2-7; D perhaps matches TRBD1 (5 bases). V lost 1 base, J lost 2 bases, and 7 bases lay in between. Per the germline V gene, CDR1 is SGHRS and CDR2 is YFSETQ. This CDR3 has 13 residues.

This clone was observed a handful of times. CDR3 residues: CASSVWQEQFF. In DNA form, the CDR3 reads TGTGCCAGCAGCGTTTGGCAGGAGCAGTTCTTC. The rearrangement uses TRBV11-1 and TRBJ2-1; D is unresolved. V dropped 5 bases and J dropped 10 bases, with 9 bases sitting between them. Germline assignment: CDR1 SGHAT and CDR2 FQDESV (reference sequence). The CDR3 length is 11 residues.

The DNA of the CDR3 is TGTGCCAGCAGTTACTCAGGGGTGGGTCAGCCCCAGCATTTT. This gives the protein CASSYSGVGQPQHF. This rearrangement joins TRBV6-6 to TRBJ1-5, with D possibly TRBD1 on 5 matching bases. This CDR3 contains 14 residues. Germline V lookup: CDR1 MNHNY, CDR2 SVGAGI (reference sequence). V was pared by 0 bases and J by 6 bases, with 9 bases between.

The chain links TRBV19 to TRBJ2-1, with D possibly TRBD1 on 5 matching bases. There are 16 residues in the CDR3. V was shortened by 6 bases and J by 9 bases, with 24 bases between the two germline ends. CDR1 and CDR2 from the germline V gene are LNHDA and SQIVND (reference sequence). CDR3 DNA sequence: TGTGCCAGTAGCTTCCTAATTTCGGCACAAGGGGTTGAGCAGTTCTTC. Amino acids: CASSFLISAQGVEQFF.

The V and J genes are TRBV7-9 and TRBJ2-7; 8 bases map to TRBD1. The CDR3 has 13 amino acids. Looked up from germline, CDR1 is SEHNR and CDR2 is FQNEAQ (reference sequence). Trimming cost V 5 bases and J 6 bases; bases outside gene matches: 6. The CDR3 loop reads CASSLRGLSEQYF. DNA for the CDR3: TGTGCCAGCAGCCTCAGGGGGCTGTCCGAGCAGTACTTC.

The V gene is TRBV20-1, the J gene TRBJ2-5, with D perhaps TRBD1 (5 bases). This CDR3 is built from 10 residues. CDR1 is DFQATT, CDR2 SNEGSKA, per germline (reference sequence). CDR3 protein: CGAAQETQYF. Here the CDR3 DNA reads TGCGGGGCGGCCCAAGAGACCCAGTACTTC.

This sequence joins TRBV15 and TRBJ2-1; 8 bases match TRBD1. This CDR3 contains 15 residues. Unmatched junction bases numbered 6, after V lost 1 base and J lost 7 bases. Germline loops: CDR1 LNHNV, CDR2 YYDKDF (reference sequence). The DNA for the CDR3 is TGTGCCACCAGCAGAGTGAGACAGGGGTGGAATGAGCAGTTCTTC. Its translation is CATSRVRQGWNEQFF.

This clone was counted only a few times. Other nucleotide sequences in the sample specify the same CDR3. The chain recombines TRBV18 with TRBJ1-1, with 10 bases matching TRBD1. J gave up 1 base and V 2 bases, and 1 base lay outside the gene matches. Germline values: CDR1 KGHSH, CDR2 LQKENI. The CDR3 sequence is 15 residues long. CDR3 loop: CASSPRTGGNTEAFF. The CDR3 DNA sequence: TGTGCCAGCTCACCAAGGACAGGGGGGAACACTGAAGCTTTCTTT.

The chain joins TRBV7-7 to TRBJ2-1, with 9 bases lining up with TRBD2. The J segment lost 8 bases and the V segment lost 5 bases, leaving 10 bases of the junction unmatched. CDR3 length: 15 amino acids. Germline CDR1 SSHAT, CDR2 FNYEAQ (reference sequence). In DNA form, the CDR3 reads TGTGCCAGCAGCCATCTAGCGGGGCATCCCCATGAGCAGTTCTTC. Translated: CASSHLAGHPHEQFF.

This clone was observed a handful of times. The V gene is TRBV7-6, the J gene TRBJ2-1; D may be TRBD2 (6 bases). V gave up 3 bases and J gave up 0 bases, with 18 bases separating them. Germline CDR1 reads SGHVS; CDR2 reads FNYEAQ. CDR3 length equals 18 residues. This CDR3 is CASSFIRGIFSSYNEQFF. As DNA, the CDR3 is TGTGCCAGCAGCTTTATTCGCGGGATCTTCAGCTCCTACAATGAGCAGTTCTTC.

This chain links TRBV29-1 with TRBJ1-2; possibly TRBD1 for D (6 bases). Germline CDR1 reads SQVTM; CDR2 reads ANQGSEA. V lost 7 bases and J lost 4, with 16 bases in between. The CDR3 covers 13 residues. The CDR3 region has the DNA TGCAGCGCCCAGGGGAGGGCCTTCTATGGCTACACCTTC. Its translation is CSAQGRAFYGYTF.

This clone has a handful of counts. This rearrangement joins TRBV29-1 to TRBJ2-7; 7 nucleotides align to TRBD2. V trimming: 5 bases; J trimming: 5 bases; junction bases outside the gene matches: 6. The CDR3 spans 12 residues. The germline gives CDR1 SQVTM, CDR2 ANQGSEA. This CDR3 is CSVLGRSNEQYF. The CDR3 DNA is TGCAGCGTTCTCGGGAGGTCCAACGAGCAGTACTTC.

The chain carries TRBV7-9 and TRBJ2-7, with 7 bases that match TRBD2. The CDR3 length is 17 residues. Germline assignment: CDR1 SEHNR and CDR2 FQNEAQ (reference sequence). Unmatched junction bases numbered 14, after V lost 1 base and J lost 5 bases. CDR3 loop: CASSLVLSGGRTHEQYF. CDR3 nucleotide sequence: TGTGCCAGCAGCTTAGTTCTGTCGGGCGGGAGAACACACGAGCAGTACTTC.

The V call is TRBV19, the J call TRBJ1-2, with a tentative D call TRBD1 (6 bases). The CDR3 totals 17 residues. V was clipped by 6 bases and J by 3 bases, with 23 bases between them. The germline V gene has CDR1 LNHDA and CDR2 SQIVND (reference sequence). In nucleotides, the CDR3 is TGTGCCAGTAGCGCTCCCACAGGGTTTGAAGTTTACTATGGCTACACCTTC. Translating gives CASSAPTGFEVYYGYTF.